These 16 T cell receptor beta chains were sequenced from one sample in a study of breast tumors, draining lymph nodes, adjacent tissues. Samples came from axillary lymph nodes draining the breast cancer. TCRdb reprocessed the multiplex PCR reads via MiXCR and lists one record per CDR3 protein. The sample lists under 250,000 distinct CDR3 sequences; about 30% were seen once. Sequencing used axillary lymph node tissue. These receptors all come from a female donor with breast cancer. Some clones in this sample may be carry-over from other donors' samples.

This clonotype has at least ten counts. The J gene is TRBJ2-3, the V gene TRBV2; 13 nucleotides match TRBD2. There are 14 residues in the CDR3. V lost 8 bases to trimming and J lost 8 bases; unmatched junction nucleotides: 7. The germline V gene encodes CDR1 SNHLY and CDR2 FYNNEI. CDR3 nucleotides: TGTGCCAGCCTACTAGCGGGAGGGCCGGGTACGCAGTATTTT. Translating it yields CASLLAGGPGTQYF.

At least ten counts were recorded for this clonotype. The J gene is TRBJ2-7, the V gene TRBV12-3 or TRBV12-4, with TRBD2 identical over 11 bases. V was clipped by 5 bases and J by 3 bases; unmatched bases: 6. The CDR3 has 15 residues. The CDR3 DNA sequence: TGTGCCAGCAGTGGCAGGGGGACTAGCGGCTACGAGCAGTACTTC. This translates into CASSGRGTSGYEQYF.

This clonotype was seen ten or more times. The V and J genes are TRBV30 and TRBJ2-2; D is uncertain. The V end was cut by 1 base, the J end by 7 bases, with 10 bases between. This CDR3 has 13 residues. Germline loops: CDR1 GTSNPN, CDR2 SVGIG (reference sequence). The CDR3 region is CAWSAPWGGELFF. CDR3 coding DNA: TGTGCCTGGAGTGCCCCGTGGGGCGGGGAGCTGTTTTTT.

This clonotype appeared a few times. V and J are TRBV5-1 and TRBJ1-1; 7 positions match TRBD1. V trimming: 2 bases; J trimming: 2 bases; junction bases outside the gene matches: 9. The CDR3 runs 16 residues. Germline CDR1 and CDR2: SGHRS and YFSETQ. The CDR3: CASSFQFDRDNTEAFF. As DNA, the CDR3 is TGCGCCAGCAGCTTCCAGTTCGACAGGGACAACACTGAAGCTTTCTTT.

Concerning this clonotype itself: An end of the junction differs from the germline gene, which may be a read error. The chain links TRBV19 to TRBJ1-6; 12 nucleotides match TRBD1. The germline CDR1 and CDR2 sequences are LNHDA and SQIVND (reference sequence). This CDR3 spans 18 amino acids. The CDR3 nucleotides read TGTGCCAGTAGTTTACCGGGACAGGGGGCGTCCTATAATTCACCCCCCCACTTT. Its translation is CASSLPGQGASYNSPPHF.

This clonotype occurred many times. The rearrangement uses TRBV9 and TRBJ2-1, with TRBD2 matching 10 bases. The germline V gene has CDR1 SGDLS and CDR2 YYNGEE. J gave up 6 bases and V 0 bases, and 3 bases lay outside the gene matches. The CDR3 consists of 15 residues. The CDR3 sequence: CASSVDPSGSNEQFF. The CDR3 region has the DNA TGTGCCAGCAGCGTAGATCCTAGCGGGAGCAATGAGCAGTTCTTC.

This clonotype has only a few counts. The CDR3 spells CAWRSSGFNEQFF. CDR3 nucleotides: TGTGCCTGGAGGTCTAGCGGGTTCAATGAGCAGTTCTTC. The rearrangement uses TRBV30 and TRBJ2-1; 8 bases are a match to TRBD2. CDR1 and CDR2 (germline): GTSNPN, SVGIG (reference sequence). This CDR3 comprises 13 residues. Germline trimming cut 3 bases from V and 6 bases from J; bases unmatched to any gene: 4.

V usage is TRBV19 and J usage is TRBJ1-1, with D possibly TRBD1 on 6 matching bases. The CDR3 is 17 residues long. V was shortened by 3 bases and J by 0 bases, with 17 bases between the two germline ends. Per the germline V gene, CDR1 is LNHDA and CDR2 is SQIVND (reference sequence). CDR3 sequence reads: CASSMLGGSQMNTEAFF. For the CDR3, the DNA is TGTGCCAGTAGTATGCTGGGGGGCTCCCAAATGAACACTGAAGCTTTCTTT.

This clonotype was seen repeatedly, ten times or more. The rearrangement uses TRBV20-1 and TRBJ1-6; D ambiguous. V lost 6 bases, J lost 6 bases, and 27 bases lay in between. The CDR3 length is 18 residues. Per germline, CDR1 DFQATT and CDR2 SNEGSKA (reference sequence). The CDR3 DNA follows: TGCAGTGCGCCTGACACGAGCCTACCCGAAGCTATTAATTCACCCCTCCACTTT. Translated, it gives CSAPDTSLPEAINSPLHF.

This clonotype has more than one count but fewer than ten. The DNA for the CDR3 is TGTGCCAGCAGTCTACAGGGGGCATGGACTGAAGCTTTCTTT. This codes for CASSLQGAWTEAFF. This chain joins TRBV14 and TRBJ1-1; 9 bases fit TRBD1. This CDR3 comprises 14 residues. With V trimmed by 6 bases and J by 5 bases, 7 bases remained unmatched. The germline CDR1 and CDR2 sequences are SGHDN and FVKESK.

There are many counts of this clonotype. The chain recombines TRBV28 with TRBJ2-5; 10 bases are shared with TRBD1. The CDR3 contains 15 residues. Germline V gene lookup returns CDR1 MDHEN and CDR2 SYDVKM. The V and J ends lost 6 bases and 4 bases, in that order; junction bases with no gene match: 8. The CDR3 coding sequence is TGTGCCAGCAGGAGACAGGGGGCGCGGGGAGAGACCCAGTACTTC. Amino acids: CASRRQGARGETQYF.

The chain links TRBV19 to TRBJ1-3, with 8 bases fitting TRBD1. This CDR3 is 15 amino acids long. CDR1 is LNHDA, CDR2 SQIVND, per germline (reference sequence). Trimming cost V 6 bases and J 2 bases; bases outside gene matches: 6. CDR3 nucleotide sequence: TGTGCCAGTAGGACCTTGACAGGGGCTGGAAACACCATATATTTT. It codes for CASRTLTGAGNTIYF.

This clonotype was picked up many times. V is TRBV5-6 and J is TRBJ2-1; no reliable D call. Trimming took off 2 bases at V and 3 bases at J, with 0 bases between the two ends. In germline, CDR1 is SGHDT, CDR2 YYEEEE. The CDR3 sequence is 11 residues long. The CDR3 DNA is TGTGCCAGCAGCTTCTACAATGAGCAGTTCTTC. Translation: CASSFYNEQFF. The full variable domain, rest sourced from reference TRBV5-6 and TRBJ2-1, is DAGVTQSPTHLIKTRGQQVTLRCSPKSGHDTVSWYQQALGQGPQFIFQYYEEEERQRGNFPDRFSGHQFPNYSSELNVNALLLGDSALYLCASSFYNEQFFGPGTRLTVL.

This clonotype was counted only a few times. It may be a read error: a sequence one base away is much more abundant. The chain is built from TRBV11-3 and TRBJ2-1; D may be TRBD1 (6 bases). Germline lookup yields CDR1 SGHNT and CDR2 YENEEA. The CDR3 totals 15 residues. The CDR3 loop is CAGSLDYLGANEQFF. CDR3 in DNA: TGTGCCGGCAGCTTAGACTATTTGGGGGCTAATGAGCAGTTCTTC.

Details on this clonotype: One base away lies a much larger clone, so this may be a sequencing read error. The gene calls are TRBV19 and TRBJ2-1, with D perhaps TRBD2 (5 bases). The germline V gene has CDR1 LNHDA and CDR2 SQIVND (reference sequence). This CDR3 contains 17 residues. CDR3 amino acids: CASSPRTGHSSYNEQSF. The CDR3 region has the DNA TGTGCCAGTAGTCCTCGGACTGGCCATAGCTCCTACAATGAGCAGTCCTTC.

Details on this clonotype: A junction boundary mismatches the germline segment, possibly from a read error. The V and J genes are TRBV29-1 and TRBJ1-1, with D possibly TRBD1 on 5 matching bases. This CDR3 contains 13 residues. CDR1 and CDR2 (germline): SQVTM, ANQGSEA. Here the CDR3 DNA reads TGCAGCGTAGAAGGTTTCAGGGCCACTGAAGCTTTCTTT. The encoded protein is CSVEGFRATEAFF.